The 27 T cell receptor beta chains presented below share a single source sample, sequenced in a study of cytomegalovirus exposure and HLA in healthy donors (dated by TCRdb to the late 2010s). The library came from the immunoSEQ multiplex PCR assay. The multiplex PCR relied on a mix of 60 forward primers for TCR Vbeta segments and 13 reverse primers for TCR Jbeta segments. Imported from immuneACCESS, the table was reduced by TCRdb to in-frame sequences with V and J called. These copies leave out some clones; in studies compared against another copy, an unresolved V gene accounts for under half, and the cause of the remainder is not known. The sample table contains around 67,000 clones; only one count was recorded for about 74% of them. Clones ranked in the top ten supply 22% of the sample. Sequenced input: PBMCs. The receptor source for this set is a woman aged 30 to 39 in good health and CMV-seropositive.

A few counts support this clone. V and J are TRBV5-1 and TRBJ2-1, with D unclear. Germline-derived CDR1 and CDR2 are SGHRS and YFSETQ. V dropped 0 bases and J dropped 8 bases, with 12 bases sitting between them. The CDR3 sequence is 14 residues long. In DNA, the CDR3 is TGCGCCAGCAGCTTGGATGATTACCCAGATGAGCAGTTCTTC. This gives the protein CASSLDDYPDEQFF.

This clone was detected once. The gene calls are TRBV6-5 and TRBJ1-1; 8 bases line up with TRBD1. Germline CDR1 reads MNHEY; CDR2 reads SVGAGI. The CDR3 contains 15 residues. V was pared by 2 bases and J by 5 bases, with 7 bases of the junction left unmatched. The CDR3 DNA reads as TGTGCCAGCAGTTACACCCGGACAGGGAGGACTGAAGCTTTCTTT. It yields the protein CASSYTRTGRTEAFF.

The rearrangement uses TRBV7-2 and TRBJ2-1; 8 bases map to TRBD1. J gave up 6 bases and V 5 bases, and 9 bases lay outside the gene matches. The CDR3 spans 15 residues. The germline CDR1 and CDR2 sequences are SGHTA and FQGNSA. Here the CDR3 reads CASSRSGGNSNEQFF. CDR3 nucleotides: TGTGCCAGCAGCCGGTCAGGGGGCAATTCCAATGAGCAGTTCTTC.

The V gene is TRBV29-1, the J gene TRBJ2-3; 7 nucleotides line up with TRBD1. From germline, CDR1 is SQVTM and CDR2 ANQGSEA. With V trimmed by 5 bases and J by 2 bases, 10 bases remained unmatched. The CDR3 is 15 amino acids. CDR3 sequence: CSVSGGVYSTDTQYF. CDR3 coding DNA: TGCAGCGTTTCAGGGGGAGTCTACTCCACAGATACGCAGTATTTT.

The chain links TRBV5-5 to TRBJ2-3; the D gene is possibly TRBD1 (6 bases). Germline CDR1 and CDR2: SGHKS and YYEKEE (reference sequence). CDR3 length: 12 residues. Trimming removed 2 bases from V and 6 bases from J, with 7 bases in between. The CDR3 DNA follows: TGTGCCAGCAGCTTCGGACAGGATACGCAGTATTTT. This translates into CASSFGQDTQYF.

The rearrangement uses TRBV29-1 and TRBJ1-1; D ambiguous. V lost 4 bases to trimming and J lost 6 bases, with 15 bases between them. This CDR3 is 13 amino acids long. The germline V gene has CDR1 SQVTM and CDR2 ANQGSEA. The CDR3 protein is CSVVGRMVPEAFF. CDR3 DNA sequence: TGCAGCGTTGTTGGCAGGATGGTCCCTGAAGCTTTCTTT.

The chain recombines TRBV28 with TRBJ2-1; weak D call: TRBD2 (6 bases). This CDR3 is 15 amino acids long. V dropped 6 bases and J dropped 4 bases, with 16 bases sitting between them. Germline loops: CDR1 MDHEN, CDR2 SYDVKM. DNA for the CDR3: TGTGCCAGCAGCAGAGCAGGGAGGCCGTACAATGAGCAGTTCTTC. Protein sequence: CASSRAGRPYNEQFF.

Comment on this clone: Other nucleotide sequences from this sample produce the same CDR3. The chain links TRBV18 to TRBJ1-1, with a weak D call TRBD1 (5 bases). V was shortened by 2 bases and J by 7 bases, with 8 bases between the two germline ends. Germline CDR1 is KGHSH and CDR2 is LQKENI. This CDR3 is built from 12 residues. The CDR3 DNA sequence: TGTGCCAGCTCACCAGGACAAGTTGAAGCTTTCTTT. This translates into CASSPGQVEAFF.

The V call is TRBV14, the J call TRBJ2-5; perhaps TRBD2 as D (5 bases). Trimming took off 2 bases at V and 4 bases at J, with 17 bases between the two ends. This CDR3 comprises 16 residues. Per the germline V gene, CDR1 is SGHDN and CDR2 is FVKESK. The CDR3 protein is CASSQPSGYHRETQYF. In nucleotides, the CDR3 is TGTGCCAGCAGCCAACCCTCGGGGTACCACCGAGAGACCCAGTACTTC.

The gene calls are TRBV9 and TRBJ1-4; 9 positions match TRBD1. The CDR3 has 15 amino acids. The V segment lost 0 bases and the J segment 6 bases; nucleotides outside the gene matches: 3. Germline loops: CDR1 SGDLS, CDR2 YYNGEE. CDR3 residues: CASSVGGTGYEKLFF. In DNA form, the CDR3 reads TGTGCCAGCAGCGTAGGTGGGACAGGGTATGAAAAACTGTTTTTT.

The chain carries TRBV30 and TRBJ2-7; 8 bases map to TRBD1. The germline V gene has CDR1 GTSNPN and CDR2 SVGIG (reference sequence). CDR3 size: 15 residues. V lost 0 bases, J lost 4 bases, and 8 bases stayed unmatched. The CDR3 is CAWSVLSGGSYEQYF. The CDR3, as DNA: TGTGCCTGGAGTGTACTTTCAGGGGGCAGTTACGAGCAGTACTTC.

The chain carries TRBV28 and TRBJ1-1, with a possible D match to TRBD1 (5 bases). Germline-derived CDR1 and CDR2 are MDHEN and SYDVKM. Trimming stripped 2 bases from V and 4 bases from J, with 8 bases between. This CDR3 has 13 residues. CDR3 in DNA: TGTGCCAGCAGTTTAGCCAGGGTCACTGAAGCTTTCTTT. This gives the protein CASSLARVTEAFF.

This clone has only a few counts. The chain links TRBV6-6 to TRBJ2-7; D not certain. This CDR3 region has 14 residues. V was trimmed by 1 base and J by 7 bases, leaving 14 bases between them. Germline V gene lookup returns CDR1 MNHNY and CDR2 SVGAGI (reference sequence). CDR3 in amino acids: CASSYYEELREQYF. CDR3 sequence (DNA): TGTGCCAGCAGTTACTACGAGGAGCTGAGGGAGCAGTACTTC.

This chain joins TRBV9 and TRBJ2-2; D not resolved. The CDR3 runs to 15 residues. V lost 1 base and J 4 bases, leaving 11 bases between the germline ends. Germline V CDR1 and CDR2: SGDLS, YYNGEE. CDR3 DNA sequence: TGTGCCAGCAGCGTAAAACAGTTCTCCACCGGGGAGCTGTTTTTT. Translating gives CASSVKQFSTGELFF.

This clone was recorded a few times. The chain employs TRBV5-6 and TRBJ1-2; D is possibly TRBD1 (5 bases). The CDR3 consists of 15 residues. V gave up 4 bases and J gave up 1 base, with 14 bases separating them. Per the germline V gene, CDR1 is SGHDT and CDR2 is YYEEEE. The CDR3 here is CASSRALQVNYGYTF. CDR3 DNA: TGTGCCAGCAGCCGAGCGCTACAGGTTAACTATGGCTACACCTTC.

This clone was picked up a small number of times. The chain links TRBV6-1 to TRBJ1-1; D gene unclear. V dropped 8 bases and J dropped 2 bases, with 12 bases sitting between them. This CDR3 is built from 13 residues. CDR1 is MNHNS, CDR2 SASEGT, per germline. CDR3: CASDLGGNTEAFF. The CDR3 coding sequence is TGTGCCAGCGACCTGGGAGGAAACACTGAAGCTTTCTTT.

The CDR3 sequence: CASKAQGQNYGYTF. The CDR3 nucleotides read TGTGCCAGCAAGGCACAGGGCCAGAACTATGGCTACACCTTC. The chain recombines TRBV6-6 with TRBJ1-2; D is perhaps TRBD1 (6 bases). V was trimmed by 7 bases and J by 2 bases, leaving 14 bases between them. Germline lookup yields CDR1 MNHNY and CDR2 SVGAGI (reference sequence). This CDR3 region has 14 residues.

Turning to this clone: This same CDR3 is encoded by further DNA sequences in the sample. V usage is TRBV7-2 and J usage is TRBJ2-5, with D uncertain. The CDR3 is 12 amino acids. Trimming took off 5 bases at V and 0 bases at J, with 4 bases between the two ends. CDR1 and CDR2 from the germline V gene are SGHTA and FQGNSA. The CDR3 DNA follows: TGTGCCAGCAGCCCGTACCAAGAGACCCAGTACTTC. Amino acid sequence: CASSPYQETQYF.

The rearrangement links TRBV28 to TRBJ2-1; 7 bases map to TRBD1. Germline trimming cut 3 bases from V and 2 bases from J; bases unmatched to any gene: 4. Germline V CDR1 and CDR2: MDHEN, SYDVKM. The length of the CDR3 is 15 residues. The DNA for the CDR3 is TGTGCCAGCAGTTTCCGCGGACAGGCCTACAATGAGCAGTTCTTC. It translates to CASSFRGQAYNEQFF.

This clone was found a few times. The chain employs TRBV2 and TRBJ2-7; 7 bases line up with TRBD2. Germline CDR1 and CDR2: SNHLY and FYNNEI. The CDR3 sequence is 15 residues long. Trimming cost V 4 bases and J 1 base; bases outside gene matches: 7. CDR3 protein: CASSAERGLSYEQYF. DNA of the CDR3: TGTGCCAGCAGTGCGGAGCGGGGACTATCCTACGAGCAGTACTTC. The full variable domain, with the rest looked up from reference TRBV2 and TRBJ2-7, is EPEVTQTPSHQVTQMGQEVILRCVPISNHLYFYWYRQILGQKVEFLVSFYNNEISEKSEIFDDQFSVERPDGSNFTLKIRSTKLEDSAMYFCASSAERGLSYEQYFGPGTRLTVT.

The V gene is TRBV30, the J gene TRBJ2-4, with 11 bases identical to TRBD2. After removal of 2 bases from V and 7 bases from J, the junction contained 4 bases not matched to a gene. Germline V gene sequence: CDR1 GTSNPN, CDR2 SVGIG (reference sequence). The CDR3 is 14 amino acids. The CDR3 nucleotides read TGTGCCTGGAGTTCTACTAGCGGGAGTAACATTCAGTACTTC. This codes for CAWSSTSGSNIQYF.

The chain has TRBV10-3 and TRBJ1-1, with TRBD1 identical over 9 bases. V lost 2 bases, J lost 4 bases, and 5 bases stayed unmatched. Germline CDR1 ENHRY, CDR2 SYGVKD. The CDR3 runs to 15 residues. CDR3 in DNA: TGTGCCATCAGTGAGGTGACAGGGGGTAGCACTGAAGCTTTCTTT. This codes for CAISEVTGGSTEAFF.

This chain links TRBV27 with TRBJ2-1, with D unclear. V gave up 6 bases and J gave up 0 bases, with 9 bases separating them. The CDR3 totals 14 residues. Germline loops: CDR1 MNHEY, CDR2 SMNVEV (reference sequence). CDR3 DNA sequence: TGTGCCAGCAGCTACAGTCGCTCCTACAATGAGCAGTTCTTC. Protein: CASSYSRSYNEQFF.

CDR3 amino acids: CASSEALTGTSPASTDTQYF. The CDR3 DNA is TGTGCCAGCAGTGAAGCGCTTACCGGGACTAGCCCAGCTAGCACAGATACGCAGTATTTT. The chain is built from TRBV2 and TRBJ2-3, with 9 bases identical to TRBD2. From germline, CDR1 is SNHLY and CDR2 FYNNEI. The length of the CDR3 is 20 residues. Trimming cost V 0 bases and J 0 bases; bases outside gene matches: 13.

The rearrangement links TRBV19 to TRBJ1-5, with D unresolved. This CDR3 has 13 amino acids. V was trimmed by 6 bases and J by 3 bases, leaving 9 bases between them. Per germline, CDR1 LNHDA and CDR2 SQIVND (reference sequence). CDR3 protein: CASSGLNNQPQHF. The CDR3, as DNA: TGTGCCAGTAGCGGACTAAACAATCAGCCCCAGCATTTT.

The genes are TRBV7-2 and TRBJ2-7, with 7 bases that match TRBD2. The CDR3 is made up of 15 amino acids. Trimming cost V 4 bases and J 3 bases; bases outside gene matches: 9. Germline CDR1 is SGHTA and CDR2 is FQGNSA. The CDR3 DNA reads as TGTGCCAGCAGCTCGGAACGCGGGGGAAGCTACGAGCAGTACTTC. Amino acids: CASSSERGGSYEQYF.

The V call is TRBV7-9, the J call TRBJ1-2; D uncertain. The CDR3 runs 13 residues. Per the germline V gene, CDR1 is SEHNR and CDR2 is FQNEAQ (reference sequence). Trimming removed 0 bases at V and 2 bases at J, with 4 bases between. CDR3 DNA sequence: TGTGCCAGCAGCTTAGCGGCCAACTATGGCTACACCTTC. Amino acid sequence: CASSLAANYGYTF.